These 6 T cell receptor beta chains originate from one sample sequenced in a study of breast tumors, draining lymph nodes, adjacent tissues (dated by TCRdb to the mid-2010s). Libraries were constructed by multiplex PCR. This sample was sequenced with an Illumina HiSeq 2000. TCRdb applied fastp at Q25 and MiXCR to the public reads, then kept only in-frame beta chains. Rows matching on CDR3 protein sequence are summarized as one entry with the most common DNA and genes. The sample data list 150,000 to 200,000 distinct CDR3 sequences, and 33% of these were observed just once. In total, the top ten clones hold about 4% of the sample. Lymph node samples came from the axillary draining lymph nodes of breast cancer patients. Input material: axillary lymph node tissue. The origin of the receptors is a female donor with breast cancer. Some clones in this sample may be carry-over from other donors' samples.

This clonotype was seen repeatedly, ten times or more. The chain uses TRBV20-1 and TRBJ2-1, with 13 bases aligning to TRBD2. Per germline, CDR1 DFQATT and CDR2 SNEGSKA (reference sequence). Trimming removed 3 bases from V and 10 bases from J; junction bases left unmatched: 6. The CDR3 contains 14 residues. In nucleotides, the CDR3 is TGCAGTGCTAGCCGACTAGCGGGAGGAGGGGAGCAGTTCTTC. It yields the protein CSASRLAGGGEQFF.

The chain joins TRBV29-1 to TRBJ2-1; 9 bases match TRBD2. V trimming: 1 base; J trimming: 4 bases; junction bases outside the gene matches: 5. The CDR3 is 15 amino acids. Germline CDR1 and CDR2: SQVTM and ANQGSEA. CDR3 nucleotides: TGCAGCGTTGAAGTAGCGGGAGAGGTGTACAATGAGCAGTTCTTC. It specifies CSVEVAGEVYNEQFF.

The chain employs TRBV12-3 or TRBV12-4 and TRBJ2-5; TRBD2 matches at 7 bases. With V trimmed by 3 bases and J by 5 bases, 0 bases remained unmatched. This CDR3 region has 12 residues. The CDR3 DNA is TGTGCCAGCAGTTTCGGGAGGGAGACCCAGTACTTC. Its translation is CASSFGRETQYF.

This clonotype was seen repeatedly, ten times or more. As DNA, the CDR3 is TGTGCCCCTGAGCGGGGACCAGAAGAGACCCAGTACTTC. Protein sequence: CAPERGPEETQYF. The chain recombines TRBV9 with TRBJ2-5, with 7 nucleotides matching TRBD2. The CDR3 length is 13 residues. The germline CDR1 and CDR2 sequences are SGDLS and YYNGEE. The V and J ends lost 10 bases and 3 bases, in that order; junction bases with no gene match: 9.

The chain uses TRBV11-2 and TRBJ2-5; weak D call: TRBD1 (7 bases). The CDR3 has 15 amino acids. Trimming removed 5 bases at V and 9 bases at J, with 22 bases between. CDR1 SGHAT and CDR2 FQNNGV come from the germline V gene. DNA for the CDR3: TGTGCCAGCAGCCGAAAGGGCAGGGGGTGGGAGGCCCAGTACTTC. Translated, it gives CASSRKGRGWEAQYF.

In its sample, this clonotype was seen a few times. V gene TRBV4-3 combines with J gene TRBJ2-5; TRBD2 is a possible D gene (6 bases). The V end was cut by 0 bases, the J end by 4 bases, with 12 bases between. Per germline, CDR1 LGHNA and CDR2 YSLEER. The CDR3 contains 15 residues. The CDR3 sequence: CASSQDSGVRETQYF. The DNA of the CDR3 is TGCGCCAGCAGCCAAGACTCGGGGGTCCGAGAGACCCAGTACTTC.